This T cell receptor beta chain was sequenced in a study of the immune and genomic landscape of osteosarcoma. The CDR3 has 18 amino acids. Germline V gives CDR1 SQVTM, CDR2 ANQGSEA. The V gene lost 0 bases and the J gene lost 3 bases, with 21 bases spanning the gap. General study results and limits: Clonality was benchmarked against external normal skin and healthy blood data. Average productive clonality was under 0.095, with a maximum of 0.3. Four or five cases had a single hyperexpanded clone dominating the repertoire, all with fewer than 100 T-cell clonotypes.

Using immunoSEQ multiplex PCR, the repertoire was profiled, and TCRdb retains in-frame clones only, with some absent. Of approximately 6,200 clones listed, around 68% are singletons. As for this clone: The antigen is not known.

Osteosarcoma specimens were post-treatment primary, local recurrence and metastasis tumors from poor-prognosis patients. This chain links TRBV29-1 with TRBJ2-1; TRBD2 is a possible D gene (6 bases). The clonotype originates from a human donor with osteosarcoma. The sequenced material came from osteosarcoma tumor tissue from the lung. The CDR3 nucleotides read TGCAGCGTTGAAGATCCCTTCCGGGAGAGCGCAAACTACAATGAGCAGTTCTTC. The encoded protein is CSVEDPFRESANYNEQFF.